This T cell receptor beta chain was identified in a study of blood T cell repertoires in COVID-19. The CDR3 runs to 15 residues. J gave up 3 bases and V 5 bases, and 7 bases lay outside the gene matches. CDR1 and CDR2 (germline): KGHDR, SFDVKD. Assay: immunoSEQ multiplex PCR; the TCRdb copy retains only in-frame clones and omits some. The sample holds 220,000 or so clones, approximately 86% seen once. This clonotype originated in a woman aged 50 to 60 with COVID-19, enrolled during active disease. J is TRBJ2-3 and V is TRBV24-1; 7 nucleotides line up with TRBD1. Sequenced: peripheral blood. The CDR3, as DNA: TGTGCCACCAGTGTCTCAGACAGGGATACAGATACGCAGTATTTT. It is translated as CATSVSDRDTDTQYF.